This paragraph reports one TCR beta chain. Its antigen is as yet unknown. This record belongs to a study of cytomegalovirus exposure and HLA in healthy donors. Study results and caveats: Exclusion as indistinguishable affected some V segments, including TRBV6-2 and TRBV6-3. The listing of approximately 160 TCR beta chains classed them as cytomegalovirus-associated.

Per germline, CDR1 KGHSH and CDR2 LQKENI. V lost 3 bases and J lost 1, with 9 bases in between. This CDR3 comprises 14 residues. This PCR relied on a set of 60 Vbeta primers and 13 Jbeta primers. TCRdb's copy holds only in-frame clones and misses some; the assay was immunoSEQ multiplex PCR. The sample lists 110,000 or so clones, 65% to 85% occurring once. The chain links TRBV18 to TRBJ1-1; possibly TRBD1 for D (5 bases). The specimen sequenced was PBMCs. This clonotype was sampled from a woman in her late teens or twenties in good health and CMV-seronegative. The CDR3 protein is CASSPGAPNTEAFF. In DNA form, the CDR3 reads TGTGCCAGCTCACCTGGGGCTCCGAACACTGAAGCTTTCTTT. The full variable domain, rest sourced from reference TRBV18 and TRBJ1-1, is NAGVMQNPRHLVRRRGQEARLRCSPMKGHSHVYWYRQLPEEGLKFMVYLQKENIIDESGMPKERFSAEFPKEGPSILRIQQVVRGDSAAYFCASSPGAPNTEAFFGQGTRLTVV.